The clone carrying this TCR beta chain occurred many times. Its antigen is unidentified. Each 10 ml fresh peripheral blood draw supplied the PBMCs. The sample originates from a study of T cells in Graves' hyperthyroidism and ophthalmopathy. General study findings and limits: Most expanded thyroid clonotypes above 0.001 also appeared in blood.

Using RNA transcripts as the source, TCR beta CDR3 regions were amplified. Researchers ran a first-round RT-PCR on the TCR CDR3 using the HTBI primer set. TCRdb re-called the multiplex PCR reads with MiXCR, one entry per CDR3 protein. In the table there are 550,000 to 850,000 distinct CDR3 sequences, around 20% of which are singletons. Input material: blood. This receptor was taken from a woman in her 50s with Graves' hyperthyroidism that later progressed to Graves' ophthalmopathy.

CDR3: CASSLKGAYNEQFF. DNA of the CDR3: TGCGCCAGCAGCTTGAAGGGGGCCTACAATGAGCAGTTCTTC. This chain links TRBV5-1 with TRBJ2-1; TRBD1 might be the D (6 bases). Trimming removed 1 base from V and 2 bases from J, with 7 bases in between. This CDR3 region has 14 residues. Germline CDR1 SGHRS, CDR2 YFSETQ. The variable domain in full, with the rest retrieved from reference TRBV5-1 and TRBJ2-1, is KAGVTQTPRYLIKTRGQQVTLSCSPISGHRSVSWYQQTPGQGLQFLFEYFSETQRNKGNFPGRFSGRQFSNSRSEMNVSTLELGDSALYLCASSLKGAYNEQFFGPGTRLTVL.